The rows below give T cell receptor beta chains drawn from one sample of a study of T-cell reconstitution after alpha-beta-depleted transplantation in children. One entry per CDR3 protein results from TCRdb running MiXCR on the PCR reads. The repertoire holds some 590,000 distinct CDR3 sequences, with roughly a tenth as singletons. Sequenced here: PBMCs from the stem cell graft donor, sampled from the stem cell graft. The receptors derive from a human donor who donated a stem cell graft to a child with acute myeloid leukemia. Both conserved end residues are part of each CDR3. The order of the fields is J gene, D gene, clone size, V gene, CDR3 DNA, CDR3 protein. The D gene is left open where the match is weak. Where a row states a size, it is once, few, many or the class of an expanded clone; other rows omit it.

TRBJ2-7 | - | - | TRBV7-2 | TGTGCCAGCAGCTTGGGCGGCCCCCTAAACGAGCAGTACTTC | CASSLGGPLNEQYF
TRBJ2-5 | TRBD2 | - | TRBV7-2 | TGTGCCAGCAGCCTCGACCTTAGCGGGAGGGCGAAGACCCAGTACTTC | CASSLDLSGRAKTQYF
TRBJ1-3 | TRBD1 | few | TRBV20-1 | TGCAGTGCTAGCGGGGGGCTGGACAGGGGAGGAAACACCATATATTTT | CSASGGLDRGGNTIYF
TRBJ2-1 | - | many | TRBV5-1 | TGCGCCAGCAGGGTGGGACGGATTCAGAGCTCCTACAATGAGCAGTTCTTC | CASRVGRIQSSYNEQFF
TRBJ2-7 | TRBD2 | many | TRBV20-1 | TGCAGTGCGCCGGGACTAGCGGTCTCCGAGCAGTACTTC | CSAPGLAVSEQYF
TRBJ2-1 | - | few | TRBV20-1 | TGCAGTGCTACTACTCGAGTAGACGATGAGCAGTTCTTC | CSATTRVDDEQFF
TRBJ2-5 | - | many | TRBV3-1 | TGCGCCAGCAGCCAAGATAGAGAGACCCAGTACTTC | CASSQDRETQYF
TRBJ2-2 | TRBD2 | few | TRBV20-1 | TGCAGTGCTAGAGACGCCCGACTAGCGGGCGGGGAGCTGTTTTTT | CSARDARLAGGELFF
TRBJ2-5 | - | few | TRBV28 | TGTGCCAGCGGTAATCCAGAGACCCAGTACTTC | CASGNPETQYF
TRBJ2-7 | TRBD2 | many | TRBV6-2/TRBV6-3 | TGTGCCAGCCTGGGGTCTCTGGCGGGAGGGCCGCGCGAGCAGTACTTC | CASLGSLAGGPREQYF
TRBJ2-7 | TRBD2 | - | TRBV7-9 | TGTGCCAGCAGCTCAGCGGGAGGTCCCTACGAGCAGTACTTC | CASSSAGGPYEQYF
TRBJ1-1 | - | - | TRBV5-1 | TGCGCCAGCAGCCTGGGCGGCAGTCAGAACACTGAAGCTTTCTTT | CASSLGGSQNTEAFF
TRBJ1-4 | - | few | TRBV3-1 | TGTGCCAGCAGCCAAAGGACAGACGAAAAACTGTTTTTT | CASSQRTDEKLFF
TRBJ2-2 | TRBD2 | - | TRBV12-3/TRBV12-4 | TGTGCCAGCCAACTAGCGGGAGACACCGGGGAGCTGTTTTTT | CASQLAGDTGELFF
TRBJ2-3 | - | - | TRBV7-9 | TGTGCCAGCAGCTTCTCTGGTGTCGGGAGCACAGATACGCAGTATTTT | CASSFSGVGSTDTQYF
TRBJ2-7 | - | - | TRBV28 | TGTGCCAGCAGTCCTCAATCCAGTCCGCGTATTCTCCACGAGCAGTACTTC | CASSPQSSPRILHEQYF
TRBJ2-5 | TRBD2 | few | TRBV7-9 | TGTGCCAGCAGAGACGGACTAGCGGGTGGTGAGACCCAGTACTTC | CASRDGLAGGETQYF
TRBJ2-1 | - | - | TRBV7-3 | TGTGCCAGCAGCTTAGGATCAACTAGGAGGGATGAGCAGTTCTTC | CASSLGSTRRDEQFF
TRBJ2-1 | TRBD2 | - | TRBV5-1 | TGCGCCAGCAGCTTGGTTGGTAGCGGGAGGGTCAACAATGAGCAGTTCTTC | CASSLVGSGRVNNEQFF
TRBJ2-7 | - | many | TRBV12-3/TRBV12-4 | TGTGCCAGCAGCTACCAGGGACCAAGTTACGAGCAGTACTTC | CASSYQGPSYEQYF
TRBJ2-1 | TRBD2 | - | TRBV7-9 | TGTGCCAGCAGCTTAAAAGCGGGAGGGCCATTCAATGAGCAGTTCTTC | CASSLKAGGPFNEQFF
TRBJ2-7 | - | - | TRBV7-9 | TGTGCCAGCAGCCCGTCAGCGGTTCTGGGGTACGAGCAGTACTTC | CASSPSAVLGYEQYF
TRBJ2-7 | - | - | TRBV12-3/TRBV12-4 | TGTGCCAGCAGCCCCTTAGGCCGTAGATCCTACGAGCAGTACTTC | CASSPLGRRSYEQYF
TRBJ2-3 | - | - | TRBV6-1 | TGTGCCAGCACCGTCCCCAAAACAGATACGCAGTATTTT | CASTVPKTDTQYF
TRBJ2-1 | - | - | TRBV25-1 | TGTGCCAGCAGTGTGCCGTACAATGAGCAGTTCTTC | CASSVPYNEQFF
TRBJ2-5 | - | many | TRBV12-3/TRBV12-4 | TGTGCCAGCAGCCCGGGGCAGGGAGAGACCCAGTACTTC | CASSPGQGETQYF
TRBJ2-7 | - | - | TRBV29-1 | TGCAGCGTCTCCCCCAGGGTATCCGGCTACGAGCAGTACTTC | CSVSPRVSGYEQYF